The 10 T cell receptor beta chains listed next were all sequenced from one sample in a study of blood T cell repertoires in COVID-19. Sequenced by immunoSEQ multiplex PCR; TCRdb stores in-frame clones only, minus some. The sample has about 430,000 clones; roughly 88% are singletons. Sequences were obtained from PBMCs or T cells enriched from blood (not recorded which). These receptors were taken from a woman in her late teens or twenties who had been exposed to COVID-19.

The gene calls are TRBV4-1 and TRBJ2-7; 13 bases match TRBD2. This CDR3 is 16 amino acids long. Per the germline V gene, CDR1 is MGHRA and CDR2 is YSYEKL. Trimming at V came to 6 bases and at J to 6 bases, leaving 11 bases not matched to a gene. This CDR3 is CASSLRLAGGEGEQYF. CDR3 DNA: TGCGCCAGCAGTCTACGACTAGCGGGAGGTGAGGGCGAGCAGTACTTC.

The rearrangement uses TRBV28 and TRBJ2-4; the match to TRBD2 covers 9 bases. From germline, CDR1 is MDHEN and CDR2 SYDVKM. The junction had 12 bases not matched to a gene; V was cut back by 6 bases and J by 0 bases. The CDR3 sequence is 18 residues long. CDR3 region: CASSLHRAGGLAKNIQYF. CDR3 DNA: TGTGCCAGCAGCCTCCACAGGGCGGGGGGGCTAGCCAAAAACATTCAGTACTTC.

Written as DNA, the CDR3 is TGCAGCGTAAGTGATCAGGGTATGGCTGAAGCTTTCTTT. Amino acid sequence: CSVSDQGMAEAFF. The chain combines TRBV29-1 with TRBJ1-1; D may be TRBD1 (5 bases). V lost 6 bases and J lost 6, with 17 bases in between. The germline V gene has CDR1 SQVTM and CDR2 ANQGSEA. The CDR3 loop spans 13 amino acids.

This clone was counted between two and nine times. The chain combines TRBV19 with TRBJ1-4; 7 positions agree with TRBD1. The junction had 13 bases not matched to a gene; V was cut back by 4 bases and J by 8 bases. The CDR3 consists of 16 residues. Germline V gene data show CDR1 as LNHDA and CDR2 as SQIVND (reference sequence). CDR3 protein: CASSTTGVRGSEKLFF. CDR3 coding DNA: TGTGCCAGTAGTACCACAGGGGTGCGGGGTAGCGAAAAACTGTTTTTT.

The V call is TRBV6-5, the J call TRBJ1-5; D is unresolved. Trimming shortened V by 9 bases and J by 0 bases, and 12 bases separated the two germline ends. Germline CDR1 MNHEY, CDR2 SVGAGI. This CDR3 has 14 residues. The CDR3 region has the DNA TGTGCCAGTCACACTATTCATAGCAATCAGCCCCAGCATTTT. Protein product: CASHTIHSNQPQHF.

This chain links TRBV6-2 or TRBV6-3 with TRBJ2-3, with D perhaps matching TRBD2 (7 bases). Germline CDR1 and CDR2: MNHEY and SVGEGT. Trimming shortened V by 4 bases and J by 3 bases, and 14 bases separated the two germline ends. The CDR3 covers 15 residues. CDR3 coding DNA: TGTGCCAGCAGTTTGGTGGGGGGGCCTACAGATACGCAGTATTTT. Protein sequence: CASSLVGGPTDTQYF.

V and J are TRBV5-1 and TRBJ2-7, with 11 bases fitting TRBD1. The CDR3 extends over 15 amino acids. The V and J ends lost 5 bases and 4 bases, in that order; junction bases with no gene match: 8. Germline assignment: CDR1 SGHRS and CDR2 YFSETQ. CDR3 DNA sequence: TGCGCCAGCAGGGCAGCCGGGACAGGGGGATACGAGCAGTACTTC. Protein: CASRAAGTGGYEQYF. The variable domain in full, completed from reference TRBV5-1 and TRBJ2-7, reads KAGVTQTPRYLIKTRGQQVTLSCSPISGHRSVSWYQQTPGQGLQFLFEYFSETQRNKGNFPGRFSGRQFSNSRSEMNVSTLELGDSALYLCASRAAGTGGYEQYFGPGTRLTVT.

This clone was seen only a few times. This sequence joins TRBV4-1 and TRBJ2-3; tentatively, D is TRBD2 (5 bases). Germline CDR1 and CDR2: MGHRA and YSYEKL. V gave up 2 bases and J gave up 2 bases, with 11 bases separating them. The CDR3 length is 15 residues. CDR3 sequence: CASSQRETHTDTQYF. CDR3 nucleotides: TGCGCCAGCAGCCAACGGGAAACCCACACAGATACGCAGTATTTT.

This chain uses TRBV11-1 with TRBJ2-5; TRBD1 matches at 7 bases. The CDR3 consists of 16 residues. CDR1 is SGHAT, CDR2 FQDESV, per germline (reference sequence). Germline trimming cut 6 bases from V and 3 bases from J; bases unmatched to any gene: 13. CDR3 protein: CASRSTPLQGEETQYF. The CDR3 nucleotides read TGTGCCAGCAGATCCACCCCGCTTCAGGGGGAAGAGACCCAGTACTTC.

V gene TRBV6-5 combines with J gene TRBJ1-2; possible D gene TRBD1, 6 bases. Germline CDR1 MNHEY, CDR2 SVGAGI. Trimming cost V 5 bases and J 6 bases, with 13 bases left between them. This CDR3 comprises 13 residues. The CDR3 is CASSHREGDGYTF. CDR3 sequence (DNA): TGTGCCAGCAGTCACAGGGAGGGCGATGGCTACACCTTC.